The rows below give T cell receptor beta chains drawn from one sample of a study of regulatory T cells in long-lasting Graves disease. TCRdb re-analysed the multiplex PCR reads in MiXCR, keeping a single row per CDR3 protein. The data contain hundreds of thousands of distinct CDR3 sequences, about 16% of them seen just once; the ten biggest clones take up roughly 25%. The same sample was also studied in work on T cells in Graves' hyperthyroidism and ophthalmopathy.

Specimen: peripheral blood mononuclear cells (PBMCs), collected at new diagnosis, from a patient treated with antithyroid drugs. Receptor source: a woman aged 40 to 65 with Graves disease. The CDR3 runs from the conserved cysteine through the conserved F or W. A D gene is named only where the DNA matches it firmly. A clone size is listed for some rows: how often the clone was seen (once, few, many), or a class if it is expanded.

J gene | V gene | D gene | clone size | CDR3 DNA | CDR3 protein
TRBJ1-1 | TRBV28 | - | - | TGTGCCAGCAGTGATTCCCCGACAGGTCCCTTTAACACTGAAGCTTTCTTT | CASSDSPTGPFNTEAFF
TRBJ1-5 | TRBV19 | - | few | TGTGCCAGTAACCCCAGATCCGTGATTAACAATCAGCCCCAGCATTTT | CASNPRSVINNQPQHF
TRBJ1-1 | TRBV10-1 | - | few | TGCGCCAGCCGCCTGTCCCAGAACACTGAAGCTTTCTTT | CASRLSQNTEAFF
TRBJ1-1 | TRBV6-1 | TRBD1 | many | TGTGCCACCCGGGGGACAGGGCAGAGGACTGAAGCTTTCTTT | CATRGTGQRTEAFF
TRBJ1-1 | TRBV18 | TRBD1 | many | TGTGCCAGCTCACCAAGGACAGGGGGTATGAACACTGAAGCTTTCTTT | CASSPRTGGMNTEAFF
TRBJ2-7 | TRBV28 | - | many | TGTGCCAGCAGCCGCCCCCTATTCTACGAGCAGTACTTC | CASSRPLFYEQYF
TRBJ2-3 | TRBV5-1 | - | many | TGCGCCAGCAGCTTGGAGACAGGCCTGGAGACAGATACGCAGTATTTT | CASSLETGLETDTQYF
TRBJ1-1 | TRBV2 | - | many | TGTGCCAGCAGTGAACTAACAGCGAACACTGAAGCTTTCTTT | CASSELTANTEAFF
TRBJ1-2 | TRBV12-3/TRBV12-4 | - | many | TGTGCCAGCAGTTTAGCCGGTGGTTTTGGCTACACCTTC | CASSLAGGFGYTF
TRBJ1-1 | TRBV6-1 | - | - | TGTGCCAGCAGCTCTACCCAGGGGCCTAATGAAGCTTTCTTT | CASSSTQGPNEAFF
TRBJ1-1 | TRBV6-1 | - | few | TGTGCCAGCACCGAAACGAGAGGCGGGGGGATGAACACTGAAGCTTTCTTT | CASTETRGGGMNTEAFF
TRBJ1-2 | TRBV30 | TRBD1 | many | TGTGCCTGGACCCTGACAGGGGATGGCTACACCTTC | CAWTLTGDGYTF
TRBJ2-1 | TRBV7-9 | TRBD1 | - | TGTGCCAGCAGCTTAGGGACAGGGTTAAATGAGCAGTTCTTC | CASSLGTGLNEQFF
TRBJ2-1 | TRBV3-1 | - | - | TGTGCCAGCAGCCCCCGGGGCATGTACAATGAGCAGTTCTTC | CASSPRGMYNEQFF
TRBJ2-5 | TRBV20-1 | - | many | TGCAGTGCTAGACCCGACAGAGGAGAGACCCAGTACTTC | CSARPDRGETQYF
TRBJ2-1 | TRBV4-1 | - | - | TGCGCCAGCAGCCCGGGCCGGGTAGTGACAGACAATGAGCAGTTCTTC | CASSPGRVVTDNEQFF
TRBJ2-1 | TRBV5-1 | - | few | TGCGCCAGCAGCCCTGCCGGACACCACAGAGAAGAGCAGTTCTTC | CASSPAGHHREEQFF
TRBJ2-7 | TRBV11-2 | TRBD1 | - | TGTGCCAGCGGCATTCAGGGGGCGCCGGGCGGGCTATTCGACGAGCAGTACTTC | CASGIQGAPGGLFDEQYF
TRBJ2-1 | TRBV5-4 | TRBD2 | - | TGTGCCAGCAGCCAAAGACTAGCGGGGGAAGAGCAGTTCTTC | CASSQRLAGEEQFF
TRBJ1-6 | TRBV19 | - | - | TGTGCCAGTAACGACAGGAAAGAATCCCCCCTCCACTTT | CASNDRKESPLHF
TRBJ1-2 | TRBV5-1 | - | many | TGCGCCAGCCGACGAGGGGATGGCTACACCTTC | CASRRGDGYTF
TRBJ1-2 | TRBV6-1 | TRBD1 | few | TGTGCCAGCAGTCAGGACAGGCCCCAGGATGGCTACACCTTC | CASSQDRPQDGYTF
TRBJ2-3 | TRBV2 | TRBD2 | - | TGTGCCAGCAGATTTCCGACTAGCGGGGGGAAGTTGGGTGCAGATACGCAGTATTTT | CASRFPTSGGKLGADTQYF
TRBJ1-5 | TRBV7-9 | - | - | TGTGCCAGCAGCCGGGCGGGGGACAATCAGCCCCAGCATTTT | CASSRAGDNQPQHF
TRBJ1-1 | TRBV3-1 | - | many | TGTGCCAGCAGCCAGAGCGTTGAAGCTTTCTTT | CASSQSVEAFF
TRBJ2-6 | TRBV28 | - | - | TGTGCCAGCAGTACGAAATCCAGGGTTGGGGCCAACGTCCTGACTTTC | CASSTKSRVGANVLTF
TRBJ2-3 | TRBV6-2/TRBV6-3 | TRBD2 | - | TGTGCCAGCAGTTACATAGCGGGGGGGAGAGATACGCAGTATTTT | CASSYIAGGRDTQYF
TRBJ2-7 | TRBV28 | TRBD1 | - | TGTGCCAGCAGAACCCTCGGGACAGGCGGCTACGAGCAGTACTTC | CASRTLGTGGYEQYF
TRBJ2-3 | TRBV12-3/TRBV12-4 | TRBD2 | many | TGTGCCAGCAGTTTAGGCTGGACTAGCGGGACCAACACAGATACGCAGTATTTT | CASSLGWTSGTNTDTQYF
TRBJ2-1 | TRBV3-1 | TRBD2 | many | TGTGCCAGCAGACATGAAGCGGGGGGGAATGAGCAGTTCTTC | CASRHEAGGNEQFF
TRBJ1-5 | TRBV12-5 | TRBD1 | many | TGTGCTAGTGGTTTGGAGAAGACAGGGTCAAATCAGCCCCAGCATTTT | CASGLEKTGSNQPQHF
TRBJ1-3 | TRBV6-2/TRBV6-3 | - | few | TGTGCCAGCAGTGAAATTGCAGGGACCGGAAACACCATATATTTT | CASSEIAGTGNTIYF
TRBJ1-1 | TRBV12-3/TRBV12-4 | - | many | TGTGCCAGCAGTTATAGCAGTCCGACGAACACTGAAGCTTTCTTT | CASSYSSPTNTEAFF
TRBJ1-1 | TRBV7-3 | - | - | TGTGCCAGCAGCTCCCTCGGTTGGGGGACGGCCCTTGAGAACACTGAAGCTTTCTTT | CASSSLGWGTALENTEAFF
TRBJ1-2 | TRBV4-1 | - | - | TGCGCCAGCAGCCACGAGACAGTACACTATGGCTACACCTTC | CASSHETVHYGYTF
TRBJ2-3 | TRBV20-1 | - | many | TGCAGTGCACCGCTAGCAGTCGCAGATACGCAGTATTTT | CSAPLAVADTQYF
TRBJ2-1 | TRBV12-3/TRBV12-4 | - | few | TGTGCCAGCAGTTTTGGAGGGCTAGCTTTTGGCAATGAGCAGTTCTTC | CASSFGGLAFGNEQFF
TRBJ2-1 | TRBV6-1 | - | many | TGTGCCAGCAGTCCGAAAAAAGAGCAGTTCTTC | CASSPKKEQFF
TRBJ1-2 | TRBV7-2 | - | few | TGTGCCAGCAGCTTAACCCCCTGGGGAAGGGGATATGGCTACACCTTC | CASSLTPWGRGYGYTF
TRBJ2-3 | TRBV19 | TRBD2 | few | TGTGCCAGTAGTATGGCGGGGGGGCCCACAGATACGCAGTATTTT | CASSMAGGPTDTQYF
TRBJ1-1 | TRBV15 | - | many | TGTGCCACCAGCAGAGTTAGGAACAGCGTTGAAGCTTTCTTT | CATSRVRNSVEAFF
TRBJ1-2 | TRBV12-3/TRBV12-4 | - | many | TGTGCCAGCAGCTTAGGGGGACTCAACTATGGCTACACCTTC | CASSLGGLNYGYTF
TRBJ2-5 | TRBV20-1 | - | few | TGCAGTGCTAACAGCGGACAAGAGACCCAGTACTTC | CSANSGQETQYF
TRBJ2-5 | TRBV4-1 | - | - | TGCGCCAGCAGCCAAAGAACCCTCGGGACCAAAGAGACCCAGTACTTC | CASSQRTLGTKETQYF
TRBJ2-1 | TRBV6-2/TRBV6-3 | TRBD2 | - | TGTGCCAGCAGTTATACTAGCGGGGTCCTAAGCTCCTACAATAAGCAGTTCTTC | CASSYTSGVLSSYNKQFF
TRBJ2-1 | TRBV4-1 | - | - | TGCGCCAGCAGCCCTGGGATTTCGTACAATGAGCAGTTCTTC | CASSPGISYNEQFF
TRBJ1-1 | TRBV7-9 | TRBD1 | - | TGTGCCAGCAGCCGCGGACAGGGTGAAGCTTTCTTT | CASSRGQGEAFF
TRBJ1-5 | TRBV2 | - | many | TGTGCCAGCAGCAGTCACAGGGAGCGGGCTCAGCCCCAGCATTTT | CASSSHRERAQPQHF
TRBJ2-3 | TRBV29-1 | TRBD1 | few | TGCAGCTTGGGACAGTCAGATACGCAGTATTTT | CSLGQSDTQYF
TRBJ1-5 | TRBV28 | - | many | TGTGCCAGCAGCCCCAGAACTGGAGGGAGCAATCAGCCCCAGCATTTT | CASSPRTGGSNQPQHF
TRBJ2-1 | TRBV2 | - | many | TGTGCCAGCAGGGGGGAAATTAAGGAGCAGTTCTTC | CASRGEIKEQFF
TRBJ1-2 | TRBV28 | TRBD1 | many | TGTGCCAGCAGTTTAAACAGGGGGGGGTATGGCTACACCTTC | CASSLNRGGYGYTF
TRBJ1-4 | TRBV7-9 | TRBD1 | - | TGTGCCAGCAGCTCGACAGGGGCTGGTGAAAAACTGTTTTTT | CASSSTGAGEKLFF
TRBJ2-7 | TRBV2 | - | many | TGTGCCAGCAGATTGTCCCGGGAGCAGTACTTC | CASRLSREQYF
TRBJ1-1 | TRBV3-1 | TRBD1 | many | TGTGCCAGCAGCCACGTATTGGCGACCGGGACAGAGAACACTGAAGCTTTCTTT | CASSHVLATGTENTEAFF
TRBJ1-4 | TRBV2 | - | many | TGTGCCAGCAGTGAAAGGGACGGAAAACTGTTTTTT | CASSERDGKLFF
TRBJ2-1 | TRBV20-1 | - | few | TGCAGTGCTAGGGTTTCGGCGGGGGAGCAGTTCTTC | CSARVSAGEQFF
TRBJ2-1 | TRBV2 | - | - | TGTGCCGGCATCCCGGGTAAATATAAGAATGAGCAGTTCTTC | CAGIPGKYKNEQFF